Sequencing of this T cell receptor (beta chain) was carried out in a study of blood T cell repertoires in COVID-19. Across the study: The origin of the acute and convalescent COVID-19 samples was the United States, Italy and Spain. PBMCs, B-cell-depleted T cells, or T cells provided the cDNA or gDNA that made up the material.

Profiled with immunoSEQ multiplex PCR; TCRdb holds only in-frame clones, not every one. Of 290,000 or so clones detected, nearly 90% appear once; the ten largest clones hold approximately 4%. The germline CDR1 and CDR2 sequences are SGHRS and YFSETQ. The CDR3 spans 15 residues. The V and J ends lost 5 bases and 0 bases respectively, with 12 bases between them. This clone was seen only once. The chain joins TRBV5-1 to TRBJ1-3; D gene unclear. The sample was PBMCs or T cells enriched from blood (not recorded which). This TCR derives from a woman between 18 and 29 years old with acute COVID-19. CDR3 region: CASSYAGSSGNTIYF. Here the CDR3 DNA reads TGCGCCAGCAGTTATGCGGGGAGCTCTGGAAACACCATATATTTT.